The following is a T cell receptor (beta chain) sequence with its context. What antigen it recognizes has not been identified. Nothing much larger sits one base from this clone, and base qualities are not available. The CDR3, cysteine through phenylalanine, is 14 amino acids long. Only the CDR3 DNA stays, 42 bases, in frame from base 1. Per the germline V gene, SGDLS is the CDR1 and YYNGEE is the CDR2. V lost 0 bases and J lost 5 bases, and the count of bases not matched to a germline gene is 2. For the CD8 naive samples, CD45RO-negative cells were positively selected for CCR7, yielding a CD45RA+CCR7+ population from which TemRA cells were excluded. Healthy HIV-negative adults with no recently reported acute infections or vaccinations were included as donors. Every donor was a Caucasian adult living in Nashville, Tennessee, USA. Blood was collected by leukapheresis, and PBMCs were isolated by Ficoll-Histopaque density gradient centrifugation and then cryopreserved in liquid nitrogen vapor phase. Analytical flow cytometry was used to check the purity and quantity of every magnetically sorted T cell population. Genomic DNA was isolated from each sorted fraction and quantified by UV absorbance on a Nanodrop 2000c.

This sample is part of a study of shared clonotypes between healthy human individuals (dated by TCRdb to the early 2020s). Context from the whole study: A couple of women and a few men aged 18 to 49 years were included in the cohort. To increase sequencing depth and limit assay-specific biases, TCR repertoire library preparation and sequencing were carried out by different laboratories using diverse techniques. For each donor, CD4 naive and CD4 memory were each run on three plates, CD8 naive on two plates, and CD8 memory on one plate. Between about 0.8 and 9 billion PBMCs per donor were obtained by leukapheresis. The study deeply sequenced blood TCR repertoires of five healthy adults to estimate repertoire size and the extent of clonotype sharing between individuals.

Using the deep immunoSEQ assay, TCR CDR3 regions were amplified from genomic DNA by multiplex PCR. Extracted genomic DNA from each cell subset was distributed evenly across all wells of several immunoSEQ 96-well plates, and each plate was treated as a replicate. Each replicate PCR for sorted subsets received around 200 ng genomic DNA, equal to roughly 33,000 T cell genomes. Purified libraries were quantified with a Qubit 3.0 fluorometer, sized on a Bioanalyzer 2100, and re-quantified with the KAPA Library Quantification kit. Each immunoSEQ 96-well plate was sequenced on its own single-read 150-cycle Illumina NextSeq 550 flow cell. The authors' analysis ran thus. The immunoSEQ output contained only junctional sequences without quality scores, so filtering could not match that applied to full-length reads. Sequences were annotated with PyIR, a Python wrapper for IgBLAST v1.9, using IMGT germline references to assign V/J genes and CDR3. Reads were filtered out if the reads had weak V/J assignments (E-value above 1e-6), no CDR3, stop codons, out-of-frame junctions, or ambiguous translated residues. A V3J clonotype was defined by an identical inferred V gene, J gene, and CDR3 amino acid sequence. The percentage overlap between two repertoires was calculated by dividing the number of shared unique clonotypes by the size of the smaller repertoire. Repertoire richness was assessed with RTK rarefaction, the Chao1 estimator, and Recon v2.1 estimates of unobserved clonotypes. Generation probabilities were computed with OLGA for all TCRbeta clonotypes obtained by the gDNA method from several donors. In TCRdb, the immuneACCESS table is reduced to in-frame sequences with V and J assigned. These tables do not hold every clone; where another copy was compared, an unresolved V gene accounts for under half, and the others remain unexplained. V, J and clone size reflect that table, while D and trimming were determined from the DNA. The sample includes about 2.1 million clones, with 93% observed a single time. The ten top clones hold approximately 1.6% of the sample.

What the authors observed across the whole study: Based on pairwise subsampling, the degree of clonotype sharing among donors was expected to be affected by sequencing depth. Sampling was restricted to blood, and TCR repertoires in tissues likely differ from the TCR repertoires found in blood. Naive subsets generally had larger estimated clonotype richness than memory subsets did. Even with the large sequencing depth, rarefaction of the sorted-subset datasets indicated that sequencing was incomplete. Because the study included a small number of donors, the genetic and exposure-history diversity represented was limited. When several donors were compared, the shared fraction of clonotypes was roughly 4.8% for naive CD4, approximately 3.3% for naive CD8, more than 2% for memory CD4, and 0.4% for memory CD8. Compared with non-shared clonotypes, the clonotypes found in all four sorted-subset donors had higher generation probabilities.

The chain joins TRBV9 to TRBJ2-5; 9 bases in between match TRBD1. This sequence originates from a man between 18 and 29 years old in good health. Some clones in this sample may be carry-over from other donors' samples. Input material: naive CD8+ T cells from PBMCs. According to the study, the label for this sample's cell subset or site signals: CD45RA+CCR7+. The nucleotide sequence reads TGTGCCAGCAGCGTAGGGACAGGGGCGGAGACCCAGTACTTC. This translates into CASSVGTGAETQYF.